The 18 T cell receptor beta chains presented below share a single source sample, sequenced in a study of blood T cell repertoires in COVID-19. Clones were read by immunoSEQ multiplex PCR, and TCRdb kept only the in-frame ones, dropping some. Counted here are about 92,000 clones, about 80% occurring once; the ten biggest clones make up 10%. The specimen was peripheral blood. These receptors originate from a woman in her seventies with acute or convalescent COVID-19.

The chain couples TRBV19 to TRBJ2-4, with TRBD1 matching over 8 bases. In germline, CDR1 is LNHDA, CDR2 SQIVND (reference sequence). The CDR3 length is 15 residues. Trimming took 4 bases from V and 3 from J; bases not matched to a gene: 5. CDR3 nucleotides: TGTGCCAGTAGTAATAGACAGGGGTACAAAAACATTCAGTACTTC. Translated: CASSNRQGYKNIQYF.

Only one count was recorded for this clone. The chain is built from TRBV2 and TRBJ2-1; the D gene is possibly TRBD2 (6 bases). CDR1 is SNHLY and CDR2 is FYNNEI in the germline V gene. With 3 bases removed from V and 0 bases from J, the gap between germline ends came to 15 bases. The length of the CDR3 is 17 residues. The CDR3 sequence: CASSEAGLRSSYNEQFF. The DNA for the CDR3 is TGTGCCAGCAGTGAGGCGGGGCTACGCAGCTCCTACAATGAGCAGTTCTTC. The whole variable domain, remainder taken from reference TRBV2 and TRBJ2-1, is EPEVTQTPSHQVTQMGQEVILRCVPISNHLYFYWYRQILGQKVEFLVSFYNNEISEKSEIFDDQFSVERPDGSNFTLKIRSTKLEDSAMYFCASSEAGLRSSYNEQFFGPGTRLTVL.

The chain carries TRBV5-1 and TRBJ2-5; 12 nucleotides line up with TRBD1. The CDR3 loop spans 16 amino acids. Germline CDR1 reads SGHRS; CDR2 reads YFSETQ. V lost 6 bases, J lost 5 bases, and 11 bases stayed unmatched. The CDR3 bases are TGCGCCAGCATCCCAACCGGGACAGGGGGCCGGGAGACCCAGTACTTC. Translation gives CASIPTGTGGRETQYF.

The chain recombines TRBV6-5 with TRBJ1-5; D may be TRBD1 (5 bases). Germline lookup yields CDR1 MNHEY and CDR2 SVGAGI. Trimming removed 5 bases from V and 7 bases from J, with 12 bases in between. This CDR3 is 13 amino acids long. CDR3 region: CASSHGGEQPQHF. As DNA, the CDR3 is TGTGCCAGCAGTCATGGGGGGGAACAGCCCCAGCATTTT.

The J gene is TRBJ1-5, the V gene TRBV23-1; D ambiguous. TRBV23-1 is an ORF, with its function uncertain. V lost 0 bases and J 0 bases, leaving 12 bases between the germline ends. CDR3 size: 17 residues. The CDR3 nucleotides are TGCGCCAGCAGTCAATCCTTACCCCAGGTTAGCAATCAGCCCCAGCATTTT. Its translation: CASSQSLPQVSNQPQHF.

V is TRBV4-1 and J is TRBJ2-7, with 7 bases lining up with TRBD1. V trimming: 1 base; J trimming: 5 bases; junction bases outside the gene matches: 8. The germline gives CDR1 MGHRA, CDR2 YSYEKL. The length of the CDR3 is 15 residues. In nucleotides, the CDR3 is TGCGCCAGCAGCCAAGGACAGGGATTTAGTAACGAGCAGTACTTC. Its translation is CASSQGQGFSNEQYF.

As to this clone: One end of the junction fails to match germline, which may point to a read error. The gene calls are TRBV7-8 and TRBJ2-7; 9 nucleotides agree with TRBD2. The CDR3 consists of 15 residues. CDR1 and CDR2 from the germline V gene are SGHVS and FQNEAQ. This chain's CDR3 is CASSLGRGGSYEQYF. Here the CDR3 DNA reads TGTGCCAGCAGCTTAGGGCGGGGGGGCTCCTATGAGCAGTACTTC.

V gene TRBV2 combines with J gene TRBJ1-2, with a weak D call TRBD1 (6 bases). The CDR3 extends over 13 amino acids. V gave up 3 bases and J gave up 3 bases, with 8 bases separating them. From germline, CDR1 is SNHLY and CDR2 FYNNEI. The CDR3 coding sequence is TGTGCCAGCAGTGAGGACAGTTACTATGGCTACACCTTC. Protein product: CASSEDSYYGYTF.

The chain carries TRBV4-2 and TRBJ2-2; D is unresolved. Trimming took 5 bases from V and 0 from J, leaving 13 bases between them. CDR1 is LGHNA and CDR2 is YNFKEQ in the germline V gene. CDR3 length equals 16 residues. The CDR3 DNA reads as TGTGCCAGCAGCGGAATAGACTCTTCGAACACCGGGGAGCTGTTTTTT. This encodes CASSGIDSSNTGELFF.

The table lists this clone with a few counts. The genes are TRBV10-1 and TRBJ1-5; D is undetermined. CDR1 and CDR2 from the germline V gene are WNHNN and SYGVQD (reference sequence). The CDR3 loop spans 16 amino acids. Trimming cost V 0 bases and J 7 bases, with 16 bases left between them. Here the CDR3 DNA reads TGCGCCAGCAGTGAGTCTCGAGGCCTAGGAGGGCAGCCCCAGCATTTT. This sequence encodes CASSESRGLGGQPQHF.

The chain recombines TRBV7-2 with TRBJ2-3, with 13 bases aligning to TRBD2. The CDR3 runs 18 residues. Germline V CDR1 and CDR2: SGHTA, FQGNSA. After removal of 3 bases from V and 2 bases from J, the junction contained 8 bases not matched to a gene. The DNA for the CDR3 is TGTGCCAGCAGCTTCCCACTAGCGGGGGGGCGAGCCACAGATACGCAGTATTTT. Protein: CASSFPLAGGRATDTQYF.

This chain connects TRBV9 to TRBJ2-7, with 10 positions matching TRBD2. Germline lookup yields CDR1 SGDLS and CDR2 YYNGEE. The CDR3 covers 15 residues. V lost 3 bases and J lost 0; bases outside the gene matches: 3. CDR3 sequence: CASSEGTSASYEQYF. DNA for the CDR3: TGTGCCAGCAGCGAGGGGACTAGCGCCTCCTACGAGCAGTACTTC.

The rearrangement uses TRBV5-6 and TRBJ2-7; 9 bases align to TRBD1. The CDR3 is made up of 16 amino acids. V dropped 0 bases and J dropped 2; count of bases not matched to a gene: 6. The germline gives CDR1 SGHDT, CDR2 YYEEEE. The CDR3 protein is CASSLAGQGNAYEQYF. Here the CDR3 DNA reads TGTGCCAGCAGCTTGGCAGGACAGGGGAACGCCTACGAGCAGTACTTC.

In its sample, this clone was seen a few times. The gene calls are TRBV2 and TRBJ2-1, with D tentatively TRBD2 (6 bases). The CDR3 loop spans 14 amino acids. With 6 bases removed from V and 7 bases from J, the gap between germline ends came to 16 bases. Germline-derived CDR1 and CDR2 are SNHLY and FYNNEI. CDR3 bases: TGTGCCAGCAGGCGCGACGGGAGTCGGAATGAGCAGTTCTTC. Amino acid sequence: CASRRDGSRNEQFF.

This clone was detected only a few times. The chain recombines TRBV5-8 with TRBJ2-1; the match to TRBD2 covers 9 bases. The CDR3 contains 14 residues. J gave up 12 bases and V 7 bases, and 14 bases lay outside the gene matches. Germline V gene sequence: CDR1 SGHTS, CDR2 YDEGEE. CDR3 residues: CASLRRREGRLQFF. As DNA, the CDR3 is TGTGCCAGCCTAAGAAGGCGGGAGGGCCGTTTGCAGTTCTTC.

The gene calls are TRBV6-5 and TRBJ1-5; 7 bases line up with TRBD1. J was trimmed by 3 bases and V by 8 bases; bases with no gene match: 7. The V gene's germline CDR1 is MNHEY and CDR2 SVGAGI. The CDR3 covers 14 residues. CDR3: CASSPGGINQPQHF. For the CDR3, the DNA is TGTGCCAGCTCCCCAGGGGGTATCAATCAGCCCCAGCATTTT.

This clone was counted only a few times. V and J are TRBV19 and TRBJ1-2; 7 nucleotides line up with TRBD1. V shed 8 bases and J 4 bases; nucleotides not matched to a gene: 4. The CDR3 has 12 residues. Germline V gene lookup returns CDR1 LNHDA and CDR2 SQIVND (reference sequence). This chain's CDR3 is CASRQGGYGYTF. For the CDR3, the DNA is TGTGCCAGTCGACAGGGAGGCTATGGCTACACCTTC.

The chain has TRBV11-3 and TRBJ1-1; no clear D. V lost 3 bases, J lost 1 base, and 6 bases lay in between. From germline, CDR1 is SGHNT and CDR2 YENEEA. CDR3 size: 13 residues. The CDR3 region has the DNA TGTGCCAGCAGCTTTTCCAAGAACACTGAAGCTTTCTTT. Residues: CASSFSKNTEAFF.